This TCR beta chain appears in the sequencing data of a study of cytomegalovirus exposure and HLA in healthy donors. For the study at large: As an earlier analysis found, some 170 million T cells yielded about 120 million unique TCR beta sequences. Findings and caveats of the study: TCR beta V- and J-gene trimming was later associated with a missense DCLRE1C variant. Other equally common chains were less clonally expanded than HLA-associated TCR beta chains, a later analysis showed. CMV antigen specificity of a few CMV-associated chains was confirmed in vitro.

The primer mix had 60 Vbeta and 13 Jbeta primers. TCRdb's table, derived via immunoSEQ multiplex PCR, lists solely in-frame clones and lacks some. The table includes about 150,000 clones, approximately 80% detected once. V was pared by 8 bases and J by 3 bases, with 10 bases between. The CDR3 is 12 residues long. From germline, CDR1 is MGHDK and CDR2 SYGVNS. Remarks on this clone: Its antigen remains unknown.

Sequenced sample: PBMCs. The genes are TRBV25-1 and TRBJ1-1; D perhaps matches TRBD1 (6 bases). This receptor was taken from a woman between 35 and 50 years old in good health and CMV-seropositive. CDR3 sequence: CASADRYTEAFF. The CDR3 bases are TGTGCCAGCGCTGACAGGTACACTGAAGCTTTCTTT.